There are a few counts of the clone carrying this TCR beta chain. The antigen is not known. This specimen belongs to a study of CD8 T cells in ankylosing spondylitis. The length of the CDR3 is 16 residues. Unmatched junction bases numbered 11, after V lost 1 base and J lost 4 bases. The V gene's germline CDR1 is SGHKS and CDR2 YYEKEE (reference sequence). Each TCR beta library was made by quantitative 5'-RACE that incorporated molecular barcodes. In TCRdb, the 5' RACE reads were re-called with MiXCR into one record per CDR3 protein. Of around 480,000 distinct CDR3 sequences listed, 15% to 20% are singletons. Study-level findings and limits: Disease-linked clones bore a CD8+ phenotype and were relatively rare in peripheral blood. Several highly homologous variants made up a TCR beta motif that seemed to typify ankylosing spondylitis blood. Disease-linked clones reportedly showed significant enrichment in matched ankylosing spondylitis synovial fluid. Earlier studies detected some motif variants in reactive arthritis synovial fluid and blood.

The receptor comes from a male donor with ankylosing spondylitis. Sequencing was carried out using blood, either unsorted or a sorted T cell fraction (not recorded which). V usage is TRBV5-5 and J usage is TRBJ2-7; 7 bases line up with TRBD2. The CDR3 region is CASSLTRAGRGYEQYF. The DNA for the CDR3 is TGTGCCAGCAGCTTGACGCGGGCAGGGAGGGGATACGAGCAGTACTTC.